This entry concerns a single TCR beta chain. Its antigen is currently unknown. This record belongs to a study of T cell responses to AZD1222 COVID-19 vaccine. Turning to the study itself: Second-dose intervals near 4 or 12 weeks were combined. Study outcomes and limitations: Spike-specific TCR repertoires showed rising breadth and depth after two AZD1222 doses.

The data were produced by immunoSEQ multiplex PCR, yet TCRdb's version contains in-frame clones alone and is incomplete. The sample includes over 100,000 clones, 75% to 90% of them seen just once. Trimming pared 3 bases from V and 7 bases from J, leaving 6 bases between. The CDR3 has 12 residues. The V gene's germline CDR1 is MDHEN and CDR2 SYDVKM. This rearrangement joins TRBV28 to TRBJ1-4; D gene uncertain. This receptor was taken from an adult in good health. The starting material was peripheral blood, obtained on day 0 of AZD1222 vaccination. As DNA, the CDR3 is TGTGCCAGCAGTTTTGTGGGTGAAAAACTGTTTTTT. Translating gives CASSFVGEKLFF.